These 18 T cell receptor beta chains were all obtained from the same sample, sequenced in a study of blood T cell repertoires in COVID-19. Here immunoSEQ multiplex PCR was the method, and the copy in TCRdb shows in-frame clones only, minus some. In the table there are about 240,000 clones, approximately 83% of which are singletons. Sequenced input: PBMCs or T cells enriched from blood (not recorded which). These receptors were collected from a middle-aged woman who had been exposed to COVID-19.

This clone has a single count. The chain carries TRBV7-8 and TRBJ1-5; D ambiguous. V dropped 5 bases and J dropped 0 bases, with 14 bases sitting between them. The CDR3 runs 16 residues. Germline V lookup: CDR1 SGHVS, CDR2 FQNEAQ. CDR3 DNA: TGTGCCAGCAGCCTGGCTGGACTTGGTAGCAATCAGCCCCAGCATTTT. It translates to CASSLAGLGSNQPQHF.

As concerns this clone: At one end, the junction sequence differs from germline, possibly due to a read error. The same CDR3 is also encoded by other DNA sequences in this sample. V gene TRBV7-8 combines with J gene TRBJ1-6; 8 nucleotides match TRBD1. CDR3 length: 15 residues. Germline V CDR1 and CDR2: SGHVS, FQNEAQ. CDR3 DNA sequence: TGTGCCAGTAGCTCCCTGGACAGGGATAATTCACCCCTCCACTTT. The encoded protein is CASSSLDRDNSPLHF.

J is TRBJ1-1 and V is TRBV3-1 (or the pseudogene TRBV3-2); D remains unclear. Germline V gene sequence: CDR1 LGHDT, CDR2 YNNKEL (reference sequence). V lost 5 bases to trimming and J lost 10 bases, with 11 bases between them. The CDR3 is 11 amino acids. CDR3 sequence (DNA): TGTGCCAGCAGCTCAGAAAGAGGAGCTTTCTTT. Translation gives CASSSERGAFF.

The chain recombines TRBV10-1 with TRBJ2-7; no reliable D call. CDR1 and CDR2 from the germline V gene are WNHNN and SYGVQD (reference sequence). CDR3 length: 15 amino acids. Trimming stripped 2 bases from V and 0 bases from J, with 11 bases between. The CDR3, as DNA: TGCGCCAGCAGTGAGCAACAGCTAAACTCCTACGAGCAGTACTTC. This encodes CASSEQQLNSYEQYF.

The chain joins TRBV6-1 to TRBJ2-7; 10 positions match TRBD2. The CDR3 contains 17 residues. The germline V gene has CDR1 MNHNS and CDR2 SASEGT. V lost 0 bases and J lost 2; bases outside the gene matches: 7. DNA for the CDR3: TGTGCCAGCAGTGAAGCTCTGACTAGCGGGTCCCCCTACGAGCAGTACTTC. This encodes CASSEALTSGSPYEQYF.

In the case of this clone: One junction end disagrees with the germline gene, perhaps due to a read error. The CDR3 DNA is TGTGCCAGCAGGGAAGGACAGGGGCCTAACTATGGCTACACCTTC. This codes for CASREGQGPNYGYTF. The chain couples TRBV6-1 to TRBJ1-2; 9 nucleotides match TRBD1. This CDR3 contains 15 residues. The germline V gene has CDR1 MNHNS and CDR2 SASEGT.

With regard to this clone: Within the sample, other DNA sequences also encode this same CDR3. The V call is TRBV28, the J call TRBJ2-7; D not resolved. Germline assignment: CDR1 MDHEN and CDR2 SYDVKM. Trimming took off 5 bases at V and 3 bases at J, with 8 bases between the two ends. The CDR3 sequence is 12 residues long. CDR3 in amino acids: CASSLQNYEQYF. CDR3 in DNA: TGTGCCAGCAGTCTACAGAACTACGAGCAGTACTTC.

This clone turned up a few times. The chain links TRBV5-4 to TRBJ2-7, with 9 bases fitting TRBD1. This CDR3 has 14 amino acids. Germline V gene data show CDR1 as SGHNT and CDR2 as YYREEE (reference sequence). The ends lost 4 bases at V and 3 bases at J; junction bases unmatched: 5. The CDR3 DNA reads as TGTGCCAGCAGCAAAACGGACAGGGGCTACGAGCAGTACTTC. It yields the protein CASSKTDRGYEQYF.

The chain is built from TRBV10-3 and TRBJ1-3; 10 nucleotides match TRBD1. Losses at the gene ends were 7 bases for V and 0 bases for J; bases not matched to a gene: 6. Germline CDR1 ENHRY, CDR2 SYGVKD. The CDR3 contains 16 residues. The CDR3 bases are TGTGCCATCACCTCCGGGACAGGGGTCTCTGGAAACACCATATATTTT. As protein: CAITSGTGVSGNTIYF.

This chain links TRBV3-1 (or the pseudogene TRBV3-2) with TRBJ2-7; 8 positions match TRBD1. CDR1 and CDR2 (germline): LGHDT, YNNKEL (reference sequence). The trim removed 0 bases at V and 6 bases at J, leaving 13 bases unmatched. The CDR3 totals 17 residues. The CDR3 region has the DNA TGTGCCAGCAGCCAAGATCAAAGAGGGCAGGGGGCCGCCGAGCAGTACTTC. Protein product: CASSQDQRGQGAAEQYF.

The chain couples TRBV21-1 to TRBJ2-7; the table's D call TRBD1 went unverified against the DNA. TRBV21-1 is classified as a pseudogene. The CDR3 is 15 amino acids. This CDR3 reads CASPGGKPYSYEQYF. The CDR3 DNA follows: TGTGCCAGCCCAGGGGGGAAGCCCTACTCCTACGAGCAGTACTTC.

CDR3 coding DNA: TGCGCCAGCAGCTGGGGGGACTATGCCGCTGAAGCTTTCTTT. As protein: CASSWGDYAAEAFF. The chain is built from TRBV4-1 and TRBJ1-1, with D perhaps matching TRBD1 (5 bases). The CDR3 is 14 residues long. The ends were cut back, 5 bases at V and 6 bases at J, with 16 bases in the middle. Germline CDR1 is MGHRA and CDR2 is YSYEKL.

The chain employs TRBV14 and TRBJ1-2; 7 bases match TRBD1. The CDR3 consists of 13 residues. Germline-derived CDR1 and CDR2 are SGHDN and FVKESK. Unmatched junction bases numbered 3, after V lost 4 bases and J lost 4 bases. The CDR3 reads CASSPDRVYGYTF. CDR3 bases: TGTGCCAGCAGCCCCGACAGGGTCTATGGCTACACCTTC.

J is TRBJ1-2 and V is TRBV9, with D unclear. The CDR3 contains 16 residues. Trimming cost V 0 bases and J 0 bases, with 12 bases left between them. Germline CDR1 is SGDLS and CDR2 is YYNGEE. CDR3 nucleotides: TGTGCCAGCAGCGTAGGAGTCGCGTTTGCTAACTATGGCTACACCTTC. It codes for CASSVGVAFANYGYTF.

This chain uses TRBV15 with TRBJ2-1; 12 nucleotides agree with TRBD2. J lost 4 bases, V lost 2 bases, and 3 bases had no gene match. The CDR3 consists of 16 residues. Per the germline V gene, CDR1 is LNHNV and CDR2 is YYDKDF (reference sequence). CDR3 sequence: CATSRSSGGGYNEQFF. The CDR3 region has the DNA TGTGCCACCAGCAGATCTAGCGGGGGGGGTTACAATGAGCAGTTCTTC.

This clone was detected a few times. CDR3 bases: TGTGCCAGCAGAGAGAACACAGGGGCTAATTCACCCCTCCACTTT. Its protein product is CASRENTGANSPLHF. The chain employs TRBV28 and TRBJ1-6; 7 positions match TRBD1. CDR1 is MDHEN, CDR2 SYDVKM, per germline. The junction had 8 bases not matched to a gene; V was cut back by 6 bases and J by 6 bases. This CDR3 has 15 amino acids.

This clone was observed a single time. The genes are TRBV5-4 and TRBJ2-6; 7 bases are a match to TRBD1. In germline, CDR1 is SGHNT, CDR2 YYREEE (reference sequence). The V gene end was trimmed by 5 bases and the J gene end by 8 bases; junction bases not matched to a gene: 4. The length of the CDR3 is 13 residues. The CDR3 DNA follows: TGTGCCAGCAGTCCGGGACAGTCCAACGTCCTGACTTTC. Translated, it gives CASSPGQSNVLTF.

This sequence joins TRBV5-5 and TRBJ2-7; 10 bases are a match to TRBD1. Germline V gene lookup returns CDR1 SGHKS and CDR2 YYEKEE (reference sequence). CDR3 length: 16 residues. V trimming: 3 bases; J trimming: 4 bases; junction bases outside the gene matches: 10. The DNA of the CDR3 is TGTGCCAGCAGCTGGGAACCGGGACAGGGGTTGTACGAGCAGTACTTC. Residues: CASSWEPGQGLYEQYF. The variable domain in full, completed from reference TRBV5-5 and TRBJ2-7, reads DAGVTQSPTHLIKTRGQQVTLRCSPISGHKSVSWYQQVLGQGPQFIFQYYEKEERGRGNFPDRFSARQFPNYSSELNVNALLLGDSALYLCASSWEPGQGLYEQYFGPGTRLTVT.